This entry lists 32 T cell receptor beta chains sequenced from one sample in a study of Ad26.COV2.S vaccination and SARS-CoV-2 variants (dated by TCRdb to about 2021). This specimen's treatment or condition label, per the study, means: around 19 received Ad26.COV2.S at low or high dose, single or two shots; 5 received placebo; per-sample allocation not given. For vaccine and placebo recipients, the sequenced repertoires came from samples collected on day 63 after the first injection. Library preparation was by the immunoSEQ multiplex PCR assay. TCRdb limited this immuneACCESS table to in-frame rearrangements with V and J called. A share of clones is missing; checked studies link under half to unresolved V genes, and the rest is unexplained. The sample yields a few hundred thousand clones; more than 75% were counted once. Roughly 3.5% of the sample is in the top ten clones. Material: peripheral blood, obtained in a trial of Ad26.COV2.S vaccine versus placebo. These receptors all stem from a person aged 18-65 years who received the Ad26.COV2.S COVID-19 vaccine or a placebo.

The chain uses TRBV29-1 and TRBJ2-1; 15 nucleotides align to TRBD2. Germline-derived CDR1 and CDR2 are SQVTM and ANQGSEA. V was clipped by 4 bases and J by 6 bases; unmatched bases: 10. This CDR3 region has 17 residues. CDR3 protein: CSVAQGTSGRRVNEQFF. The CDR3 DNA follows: TGCAGCGTTGCTCAGGGGACTAGCGGGAGGAGGGTCAATGAGCAGTTCTTC.

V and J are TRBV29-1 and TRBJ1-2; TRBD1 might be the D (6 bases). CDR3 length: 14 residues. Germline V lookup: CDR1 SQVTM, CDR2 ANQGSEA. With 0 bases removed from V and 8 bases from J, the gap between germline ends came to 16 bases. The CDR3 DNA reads TGCAGCGTTGAAGAATTAGGGGGAGCGGGCGGCTACACCTTC. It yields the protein CSVEELGGAGGYTF. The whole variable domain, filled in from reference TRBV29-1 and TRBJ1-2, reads SAVISQKPSRDICQRGTSLTIQCQVDSQVTMMFWYRQQPGQSLTLIATANQGSEATYESGFVIDKFPISRPNLTFSTLTVSNMSPEDSSIYLCSVEELGGAGGYTFGSGTRLTVV.

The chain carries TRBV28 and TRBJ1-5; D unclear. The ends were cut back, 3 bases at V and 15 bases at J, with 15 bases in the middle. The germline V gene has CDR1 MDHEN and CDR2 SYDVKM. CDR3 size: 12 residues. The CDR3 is CASSFRRAESHF. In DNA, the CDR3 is TGTGCCAGCAGTTTCAGGCGGGCGGAATCGCATTTT.

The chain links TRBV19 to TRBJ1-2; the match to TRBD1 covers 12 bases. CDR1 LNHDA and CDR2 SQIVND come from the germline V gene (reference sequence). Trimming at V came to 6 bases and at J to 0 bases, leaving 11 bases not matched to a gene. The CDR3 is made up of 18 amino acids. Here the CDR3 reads CASRAAEGQGAANYGYTF. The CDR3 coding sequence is TGTGCCAGTAGGGCCGCCGAGGGACAGGGGGCGGCTAACTATGGCTACACCTTC.

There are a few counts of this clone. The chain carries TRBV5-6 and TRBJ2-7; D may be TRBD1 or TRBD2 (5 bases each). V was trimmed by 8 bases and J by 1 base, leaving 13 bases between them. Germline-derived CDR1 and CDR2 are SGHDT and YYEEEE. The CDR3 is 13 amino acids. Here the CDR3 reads CARRRDVSYEQYF. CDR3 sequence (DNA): TGTGCCAGGCGAAGGGACGTTTCCTACGAGCAGTACTTC.

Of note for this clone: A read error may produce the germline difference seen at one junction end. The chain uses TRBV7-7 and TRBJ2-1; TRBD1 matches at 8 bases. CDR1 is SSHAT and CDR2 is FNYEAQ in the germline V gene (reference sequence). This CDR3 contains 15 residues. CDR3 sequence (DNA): TGTGCTAGCAGCAAAGACAGGGGTATTGGGAATGAGCAGTTCTTC. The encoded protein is CASSKDRGIGNEQFF.

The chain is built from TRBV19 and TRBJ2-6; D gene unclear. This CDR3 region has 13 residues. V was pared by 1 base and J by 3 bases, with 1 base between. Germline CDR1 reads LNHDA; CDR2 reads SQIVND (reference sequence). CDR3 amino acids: CASSIGGANVLTF. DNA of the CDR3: TGTGCCAGTAGTATAGGTGGGGCCAACGTCCTGACTTTC.

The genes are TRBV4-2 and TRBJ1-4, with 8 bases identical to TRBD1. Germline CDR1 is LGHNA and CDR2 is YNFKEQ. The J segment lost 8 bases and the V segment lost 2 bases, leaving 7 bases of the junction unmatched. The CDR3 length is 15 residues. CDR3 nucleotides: TGTGCCAGCAGCCAACAGACAGGGGTAGGCGAAAAACTGTTTTTT. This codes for CASSQQTGVGEKLFF.

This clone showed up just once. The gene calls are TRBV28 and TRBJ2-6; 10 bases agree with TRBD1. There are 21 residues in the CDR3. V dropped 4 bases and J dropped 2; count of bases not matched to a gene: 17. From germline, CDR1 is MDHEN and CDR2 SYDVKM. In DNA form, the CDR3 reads TGTGCCAGCAGTTCCCTTGGATTCTTCGGGACAGGGGTTCCTGGGGCCAACGTCCTGACTTTC. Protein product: CASSSLGFFGTGVPGANVLTF.

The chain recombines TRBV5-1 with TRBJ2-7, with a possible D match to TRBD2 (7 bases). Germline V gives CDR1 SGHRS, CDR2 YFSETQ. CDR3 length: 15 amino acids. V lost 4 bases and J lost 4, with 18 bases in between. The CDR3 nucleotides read TGCGCCAGCAGCCCGGGACAAGGCGGGGGTTACGAGCAGTACTTC. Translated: CASSPGQGGGYEQYF.

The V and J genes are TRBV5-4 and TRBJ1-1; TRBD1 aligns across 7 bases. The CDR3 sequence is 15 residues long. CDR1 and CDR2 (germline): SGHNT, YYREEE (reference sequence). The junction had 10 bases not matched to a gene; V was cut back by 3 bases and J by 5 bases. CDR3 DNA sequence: TGTGCCAGCAGCTCCGACAGGGATGTAGGGACTGAAGCTTTCTTT. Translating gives CASSSDRDVGTEAFF.

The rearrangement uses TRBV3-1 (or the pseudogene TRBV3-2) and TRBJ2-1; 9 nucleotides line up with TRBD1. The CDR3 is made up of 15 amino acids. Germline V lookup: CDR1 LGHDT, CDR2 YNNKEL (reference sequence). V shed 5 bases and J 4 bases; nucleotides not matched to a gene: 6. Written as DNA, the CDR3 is TGTGCCAGCAGCTTACAGGGGGCGTCTTACAATGAGCAGTTCTTC. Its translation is CASSLQGASYNEQFF.

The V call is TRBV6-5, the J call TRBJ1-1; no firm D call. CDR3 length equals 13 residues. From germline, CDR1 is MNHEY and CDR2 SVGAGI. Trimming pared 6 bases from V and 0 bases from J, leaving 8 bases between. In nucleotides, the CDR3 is TGTGCCAGCAGCCCCAGTTTGAACACTGAAGCTTTCTTT. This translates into CASSPSLNTEAFF.

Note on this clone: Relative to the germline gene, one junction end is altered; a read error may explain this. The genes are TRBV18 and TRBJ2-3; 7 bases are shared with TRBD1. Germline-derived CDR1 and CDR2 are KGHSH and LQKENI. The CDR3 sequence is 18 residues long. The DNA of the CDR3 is TGTGCCAGCTCACCACAACAGGGGACCCACACAGATACGCACCGCGTTAAATTT. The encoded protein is CASSPQQGTHTDTHRVKF.

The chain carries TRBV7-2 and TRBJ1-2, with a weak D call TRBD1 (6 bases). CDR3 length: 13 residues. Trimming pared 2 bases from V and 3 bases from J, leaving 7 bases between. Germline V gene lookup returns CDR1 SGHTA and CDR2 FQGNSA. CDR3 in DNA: TGTGCCAGCAGCTTACGACAGGACTATGGCTACACCTTC. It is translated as CASSLRQDYGYTF. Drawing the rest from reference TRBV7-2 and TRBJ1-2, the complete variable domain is GAGVSQSPSNKVTEKGKDVELRCDPISGHTALYWYRQSLGQGLEFLIYFQGNSAPDKSGLPSDRFSAERTGGSVSTLTIQRTQQEDSAVYLCASSLRQDYGYTFGSGTRLTVV.

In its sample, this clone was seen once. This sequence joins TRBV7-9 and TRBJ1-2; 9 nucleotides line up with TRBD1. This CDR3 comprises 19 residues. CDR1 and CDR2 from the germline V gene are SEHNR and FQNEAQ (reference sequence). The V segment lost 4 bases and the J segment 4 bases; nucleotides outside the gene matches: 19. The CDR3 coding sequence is TGTGCCAGCAGCTCACGCGGCACAGGGGGCGGCTATAAGAGCTATGGCTACACCTTC. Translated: CASSSRGTGGGYKSYGYTF.

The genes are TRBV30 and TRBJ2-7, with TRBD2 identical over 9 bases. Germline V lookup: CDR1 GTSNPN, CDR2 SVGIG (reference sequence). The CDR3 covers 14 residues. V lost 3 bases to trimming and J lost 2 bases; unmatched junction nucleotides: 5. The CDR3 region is CAWRASGIPYEQYF. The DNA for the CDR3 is TGTGCCTGGAGGGCTAGCGGGATCCCCTACGAGCAGTACTTC. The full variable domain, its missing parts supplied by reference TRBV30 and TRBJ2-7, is SQTIHQWPATLVQPVGSPLSLECTVEGTSNPNLYWYRQAAGRGLQLLFYSVGIGQISSEVPQNLSASRPQDRQFILSSKKLLLSDSGFYLCAWRASGIPYEQYFGPGTRLTVT.

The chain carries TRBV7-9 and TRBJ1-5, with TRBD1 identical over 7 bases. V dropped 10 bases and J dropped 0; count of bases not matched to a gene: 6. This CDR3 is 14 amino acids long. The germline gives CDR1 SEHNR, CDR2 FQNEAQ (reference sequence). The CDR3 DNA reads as TGTGCCATTCAGGGGGGGTATAGCAATCAGCCCCAGCATTTT. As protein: CAIQGGYSNQPQHF.

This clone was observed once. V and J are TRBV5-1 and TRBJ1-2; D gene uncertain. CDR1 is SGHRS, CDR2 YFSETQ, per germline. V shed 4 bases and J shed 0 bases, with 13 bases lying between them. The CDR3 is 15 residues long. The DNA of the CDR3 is TGCGCCAGCAGCCGGACGGACCCAGCTAACTATGGCTACACCTTC. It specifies CASSRTDPANYGYTF.

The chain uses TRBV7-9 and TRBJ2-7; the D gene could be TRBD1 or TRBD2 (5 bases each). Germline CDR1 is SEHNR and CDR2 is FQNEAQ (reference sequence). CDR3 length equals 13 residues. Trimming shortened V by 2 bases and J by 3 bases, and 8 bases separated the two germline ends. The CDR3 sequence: CASSLRDRYEQYF. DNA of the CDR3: TGTGCCAGCAGCTTAAGGGACCGCTACGAGCAGTACTTC.

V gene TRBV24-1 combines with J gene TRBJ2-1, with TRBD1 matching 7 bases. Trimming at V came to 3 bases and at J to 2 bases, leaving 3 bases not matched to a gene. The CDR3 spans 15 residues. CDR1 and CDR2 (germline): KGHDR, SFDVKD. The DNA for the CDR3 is TGTGCCACCAGTGATGGGGACAGAACCTACAATGAGCAGTTCTTC. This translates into CATSDGDRTYNEQFF.

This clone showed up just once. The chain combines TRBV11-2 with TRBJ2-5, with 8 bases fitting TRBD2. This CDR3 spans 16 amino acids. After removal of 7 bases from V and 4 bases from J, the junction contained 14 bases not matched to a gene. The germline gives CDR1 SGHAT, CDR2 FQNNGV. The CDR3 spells CASTIGAASGPETQYF. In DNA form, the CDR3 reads TGTGCCAGCACCATAGGGGCGGCTAGCGGGCCAGAGACCCAGTACTTC.

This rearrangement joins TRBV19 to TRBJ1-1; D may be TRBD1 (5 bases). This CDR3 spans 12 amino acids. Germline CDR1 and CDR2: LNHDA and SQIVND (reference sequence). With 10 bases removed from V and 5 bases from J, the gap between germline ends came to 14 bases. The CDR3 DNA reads TGTGCCATCTTTGATGGGGGGACTGAAGCTTTCTTT. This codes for CAIFDGGTEAFF.

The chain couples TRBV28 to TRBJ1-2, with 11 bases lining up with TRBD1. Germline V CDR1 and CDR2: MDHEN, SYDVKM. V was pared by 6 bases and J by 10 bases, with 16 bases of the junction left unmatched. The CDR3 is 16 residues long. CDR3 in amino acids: CASSQSGTGGIIVYTF. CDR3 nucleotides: TGTGCCAGCAGCCAATCCGGGACAGGGGGGATAATCGTCTACACCTTC.

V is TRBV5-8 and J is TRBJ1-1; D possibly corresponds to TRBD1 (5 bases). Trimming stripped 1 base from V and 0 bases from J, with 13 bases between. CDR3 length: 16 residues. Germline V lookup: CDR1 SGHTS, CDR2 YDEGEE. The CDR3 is CASSLMVGGVNTEAFF. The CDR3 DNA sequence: TGTGCCAGCAGCTTGATGGTGGGGGGGGTGAACACTGAAGCTTTCTTT. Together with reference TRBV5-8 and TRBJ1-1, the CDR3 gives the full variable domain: EAGVTQSPTHLIKTRGQQATLRCSPISGHTSVYWYQQALGLGLQFLLWYDEGEERNRGNFPPRFSGRQFPNYSSELNVNALELEDSALYLCASSLMVGGVNTEAFFGQGTRLTVV.

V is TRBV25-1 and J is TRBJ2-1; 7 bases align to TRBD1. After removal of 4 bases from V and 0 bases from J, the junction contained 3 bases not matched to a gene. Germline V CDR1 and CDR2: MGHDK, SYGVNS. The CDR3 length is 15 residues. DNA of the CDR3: TGTGCCAGCAGTGCCGGGACAGCCTCCTACAATGAGCAGTTCTTC. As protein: CASSAGTASYNEQFF.

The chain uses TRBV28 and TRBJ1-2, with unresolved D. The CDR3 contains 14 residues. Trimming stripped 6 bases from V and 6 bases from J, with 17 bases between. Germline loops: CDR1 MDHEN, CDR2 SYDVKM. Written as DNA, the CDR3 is TGTGCCAGCAGGGAGACGTTGGGAGATAATGGCTACACCTTC. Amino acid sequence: CASRETLGDNGYTF.

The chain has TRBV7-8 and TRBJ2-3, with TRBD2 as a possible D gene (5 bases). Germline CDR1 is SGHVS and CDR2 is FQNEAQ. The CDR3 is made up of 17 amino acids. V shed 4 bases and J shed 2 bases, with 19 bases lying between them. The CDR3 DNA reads TGTGCCAGCAGCTCTTATCTCGGCCGGGGTGACACAGATACGCAGTATTTT. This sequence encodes CASSSYLGRGDTDTQYF.

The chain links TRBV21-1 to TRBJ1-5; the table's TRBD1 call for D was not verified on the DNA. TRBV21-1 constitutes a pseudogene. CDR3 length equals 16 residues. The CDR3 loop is CASSLYDREANQPQHF. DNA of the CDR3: TGTGCCAGCAGCCTCTACGACAGGGAGGCAAATCAGCCCCAGCATTTT.

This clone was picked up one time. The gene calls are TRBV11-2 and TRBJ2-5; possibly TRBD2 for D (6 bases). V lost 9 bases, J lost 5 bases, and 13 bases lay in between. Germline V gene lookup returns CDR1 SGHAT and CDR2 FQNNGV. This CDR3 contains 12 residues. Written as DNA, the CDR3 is TGTGCCAGTTTCGGGGGTGGGGAGACCCAGTACTTC. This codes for CASFGGGETQYF.

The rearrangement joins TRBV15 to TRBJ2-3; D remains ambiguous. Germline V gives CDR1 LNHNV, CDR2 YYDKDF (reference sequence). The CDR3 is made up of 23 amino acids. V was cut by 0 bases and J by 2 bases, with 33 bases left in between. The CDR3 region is CATSRDGGRLQSLMKFVTDTQYF. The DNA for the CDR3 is TGTGCCACCAGCAGAGATGGCGGCAGATTGCAAAGCCTGATGAAATTTGTCACAGATACGCAGTATTTT.

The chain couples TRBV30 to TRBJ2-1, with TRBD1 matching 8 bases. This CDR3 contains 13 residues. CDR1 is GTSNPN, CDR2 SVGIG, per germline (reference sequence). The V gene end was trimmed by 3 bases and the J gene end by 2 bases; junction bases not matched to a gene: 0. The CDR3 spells CAWRGQAYNEQFF. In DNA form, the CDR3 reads TGTGCCTGGAGGGGACAGGCCTACAATGAGCAGTTCTTC.